This T cell receptor beta chain originates from a study of cytomegalovirus exposure and HLA in healthy donors. Broader study findings: Later findings reportedly placed an Asian-associated ancestry cluster below the approximately 620-donor mean for N-insertions. Previous analysis showed most TCR beta V segments were productive about 87% or about 30% of the time. Cytomegalovirus association was assigned to under 200 TCR beta chains.

For this clone: Antigen specificity is unknown.

The primer mix had 60 Vbeta and 13 Jbeta primers. Using immunoSEQ multiplex PCR, the repertoire was profiled, and TCRdb retains in-frame clones only, with some absent. This table lists about 53,000 clones. Germline CDR1 is SGHRS and CDR2 is YFSETQ. J gave up 2 bases and V 0 bases, and 4 bases lay outside the gene matches. This CDR3 has 16 residues. The V gene is TRBV5-1, the J gene TRBJ1-5; 8 bases line up with TRBD1. The origin of this receptor is a woman between 18 and 30 years old in good health and CMV-seronegative. Sequences were obtained from PBMCs. Here the CDR3 DNA reads TGCGCCAGCAGCTTGGGGGGACAGGCTGGCAATCAGCCCCAGCATTTT. It encodes CASSLGGQAGNQPQHF.